Sequencing of this TCR beta chain was carried out in a study of blood T cell repertoires in COVID-19. There are a few counts of this clone. This CDR3 region has 13 residues. Germline CDR1 and CDR2: SEHNR and FQNEAQ (reference sequence). V dropped 3 bases and J dropped 8; count of bases not matched to a gene: 6. Clones were sequenced by immunoSEQ multiplex PCR, and TCRdb holds only the in-frame ones, with some missing. The data contain fewer than 30,000 clones, roughly 84% of them singletons. The chain links TRBV7-9 to TRBJ1-2; 7 positions agree with TRBD1. Source material: peripheral blood. This TCR derives from a man between 65 and 79 years old with active COVID-19. This chain's CDR3 is CASSFTGVDGYTF. The CDR3 coding sequence is TGTGCCAGCAGCTTTACAGGGGTAGACGGCTACACCTTC.